This passage covers 30 T cell receptor beta chains from one sample sequenced in a study of blood T cell repertoires in COVID-19 (dated by TCRdb to 2018 to 2020). To prepare the library, the immunoSEQ multiplex PCR assay was applied. TCRdb carries this immuneACCESS record with in-frame sequences only. Its versions omit some clonotypes, under half of them owing to an unresolved V gene in the studies checked, with the rest unexplained. The sample has some 110,000 clones on record, about 82% of them singletons. The ten biggest clones cover roughly 16% of the sample. The sequencing input was peripheral blood. These receptor sequences come from a man between 60 and 70 years old with active or convalescent COVID-19.

The CDR3 DNA follows: TGTGCCAGAACTAGCGGGAACACAGATACGCAGTATTTT. Translated: CARTSGNTDTQYF. The chain joins TRBV19 to TRBJ2-3, with 10 bases that match TRBD2. The CDR3 length is 13 residues. Germline lookup yields CDR1 LNHDA and CDR2 SQIVND (reference sequence). With 9 bases clipped from V and 2 bases from J, the junction kept 2 bases outside the gene matches.

This chain joins TRBV9 and TRBJ1-3; D is possibly TRBD1 (6 bases). The germline CDR1 and CDR2 sequences are SGDLS and YYNGEE. The V end was cut by 7 bases, the J end by 0 bases, with 14 bases between. The CDR3 has 15 residues. The CDR3 reads CASHRTAFSGNTIYF. The CDR3 DNA reads as TGTGCCAGCCACCGGACAGCTTTCTCTGGAAACACCATATATTTT.

V and J are TRBV11-3 and TRBJ2-2, with 8 bases lining up with TRBD1. Per the germline V gene, CDR1 is SGHNT and CDR2 is YENEEA. J was trimmed by 2 bases and V by 5 bases; bases with no gene match: 4. This CDR3 spans 15 amino acids. The CDR3: CASSPGQANTGELFF. In DNA form, the CDR3 reads TGTGCCAGCAGCCCGGGACAGGCCAACACCGGGGAGCTGTTTTTT.

The chain joins TRBV18 to TRBJ2-2; 9 bases are a match to TRBD1. In germline, CDR1 is KGHSH, CDR2 LQKENI. There are 14 residues in the CDR3. With 3 bases clipped from V and 5 bases from J, the junction kept 1 base outside the gene matches. CDR3 region: CASSPGQGTGELFF. The DNA of the CDR3 is TGTGCCAGCTCACCTGGACAGGGGACCGGGGAGCTGTTTTTT.

This clone occurred once. The chain uses TRBV3-1 (or the pseudogene TRBV3-2) and TRBJ1-5; D ambiguous. CDR1 LGHDT and CDR2 YNNKEL come from the germline V gene (reference sequence). The V end lost 0 bases, the J end lost 4 bases, and 4 bases lay between the germline ends. The CDR3 is made up of 13 amino acids. CDR3 loop: CASSQDVNQPQHF. In nucleotides, the CDR3 is TGTGCCAGCAGCCAAGATGTAAATCAGCCCCAGCATTTT.

The V gene is TRBV4-3, the J gene TRBJ2-2; possibly TRBD1 for D (5 bases). The CDR3 has 15 amino acids. The V end lost 1 base, the J end lost 3 bases, and 9 bases lay between the germline ends. Germline loops: CDR1 LGHNA, CDR2 YSLEER. The CDR3: CASSQGSRDTGELFF. The CDR3 nucleotides read TGCGCCAGCAGCCAAGGATCCAGGGACACCGGGGAGCTGTTTTTT.

The count of this clone is one. CDR3 coding DNA: TGTGCCAGCAGACTGGGACAGGGACGCAATCAGCCCCAGCATTTT. Its protein product is CASRLGQGRNQPQHF. J is TRBJ1-5 and V is TRBV6-5, with 9 bases that match TRBD1. In germline, CDR1 is MNHEY, CDR2 SVGAGI. The J segment lost 2 bases and the V segment lost 6 bases, leaving 5 bases of the junction unmatched. This CDR3 is built from 15 residues.

The CDR3 DNA reads TGTGCCACCAGCAAATCTCCGGGACAGGGCCTGAACACTGAAGCTTTCTTT. Its translation: CATSKSPGQGLNTEAFF. The V and J genes are TRBV15 and TRBJ1-1, with 9 bases fitting TRBD1. V lost 4 bases and J lost 0; bases outside the gene matches: 9. The CDR3 contains 17 residues. Germline V lookup: CDR1 LNHNV, CDR2 YYDKDF (reference sequence). Full variable domain (rest looked up from reference TRBV15 and TRBJ1-1): DAMVIQNPRYQVTQFGKPVTLSCSQTLNHNVMYWYQQKSSQAPKLLFHYYDKDFNNEADTPDNFQSRRPNTSFCFLDIRSPGLGDTAMYLCATSKSPGQGLNTEAFFGQGTRLTVV.

The rearrangement joins TRBV4-1 to TRBJ2-5; D is perhaps TRBD2 (6 bases). The CDR3 length is 14 residues. The germline V and J ends were trimmed by 1 base and 2 bases, with 8 bases remaining between them. Looked up from germline, CDR1 is MGHRA and CDR2 is YSYEKL. This chain's CDR3 is CASSQVGGQETQYF. Here the CDR3 DNA reads TGCGCCAGCAGCCAAGTGGGGGGACAAGAGACCCAGTACTTC.

J is TRBJ2-3 and V is TRBV20-1, with TRBD2 matching 9 bases. Looked up from germline, CDR1 is DFQATT and CDR2 is SNEGSKA (reference sequence). The CDR3 covers 15 residues. Trimming at V came to 3 bases and at J to 2 bases, leaving 6 bases not matched to a gene. This CDR3 reads CSASPTSGNTDTQYF. The CDR3 DNA reads as TGCAGTGCTAGTCCGACTAGCGGAAACACAGATACGCAGTATTTT.

This chain joins TRBV5-5 and TRBJ1-1; a weak D match, TRBD1 (5 bases). Germline assignment: CDR1 SGHKS and CDR2 YYEKEE (reference sequence). This CDR3 is 14 amino acids long. The V gene lost 4 bases and the J gene lost 4 bases, with 14 bases spanning the gap. The CDR3 region is CASSADPGGTEAFF. The CDR3 DNA reads TGTGCCAGCAGCGCGGATCCGGGGGGCACTGAAGCTTTCTTT. Complete variable domain (other parts from reference TRBV5-5 and TRBJ1-1): DAGVTQSPTHLIKTRGQQVTLRCSPISGHKSVSWYQQVLGQGPQFIFQYYEKEERGRGNFPDRFSARQFPNYSSELNVNALLLGDSALYLCASSADPGGTEAFFGQGTRLTVV.

This chain links TRBV6-2 or TRBV6-3 with TRBJ2-5, with a tentative D call TRBD1 (6 bases). CDR3 length: 14 amino acids. V lost 0 bases, J lost 5 bases, and 10 bases lay in between. Germline CDR1 is MNHEY and CDR2 is SVGEGT. CDR3 protein: CASSYSSGAETQYF. CDR3 bases: TGTGCCAGCAGTTACTCGTCAGGGGCGGAGACCCAGTACTTC.

J is TRBJ2-7 and V is TRBV30; 10 nucleotides align to TRBD2. Germline assignment: CDR1 GTSNPN and CDR2 SVGIG (reference sequence). The CDR3 has 15 amino acids. J gave up 7 bases and V 1 base, and 10 bases lay outside the gene matches. For the CDR3, the DNA is TGTGCCTGGAGTGACGACTTCGGGACTAGCGCAGAGCAGTACTTC. Protein sequence: CAWSDDFGTSAEQYF. The full variable domain, its missing parts supplied by reference TRBV30 and TRBJ2-7, is SQTIHQWPATLVQPVGSPLSLECTVEGTSNPNLYWYRQAAGRGLQLLFYSVGIGQISSEVPQNLSASRPQDRQFILSSKKLLLSDSGFYLCAWSDDFGTSAEQYFGPGTRLTVT.

V usage is TRBV18 and J usage is TRBJ1-4, with unresolved D. Trimming removed 3 bases from V and 3 bases from J, with 11 bases in between. The germline CDR1 and CDR2 sequences are KGHSH and LQKENI. CDR3 size: 15 residues. CDR3 amino acids: CASSPGMRANEKLFF. As DNA, the CDR3 is TGTGCCAGCTCACCTGGTATGAGGGCTAATGAAAAACTGTTTTTT.

The chain joins TRBV5-1 to TRBJ2-5; weak D call: TRBD2 (5 bases). Germline CDR1 is SGHRS and CDR2 is YFSETQ. The CDR3 loop spans 12 amino acids. V was cut by 0 bases and J by 7 bases, with 7 bases left in between. The CDR3 loop is CASSLEAGTQYF. CDR3 bases: TGCGCCAGCAGCTTGGAGGCGGGGACCCAGTACTTC.

The chain joins TRBV19 to TRBJ2-2, with 9 bases that match TRBD1. There are 15 residues in the CDR3. Trimming at V came to 6 bases and at J to 6 bases, leaving 8 bases not matched to a gene. Germline V gene lookup returns CDR1 LNHDA and CDR2 SQIVND (reference sequence). Here the CDR3 reads CASSPPGQGSGELFF. The CDR3 DNA follows: TGTGCCAGTAGCCCGCCGGGACAGGGTTCCGGGGAGCTGTTTTTT.

The chain carries TRBV12-3 or TRBV12-4 and TRBJ2-2; 7 bases fit TRBD1. V shed 7 bases, J shed 8 bases, and the junction held 7 bases outside the gene matches. This CDR3 has 13 amino acids. The DNA for the CDR3 is TGTGCCAGCACCCGGGACAGACGAGGGGAGCTGTTTTTT. It specifies CASTRDRRGELFF.

This chain links TRBV5-1 with TRBJ2-3; D possibly corresponds to TRBD1 (7 bases). Between the trimmed V and J ends, which lost 3 bases and 0 bases, there was a span of 11 bases. Germline lookup yields CDR1 SGHRS and CDR2 YFSETQ. This CDR3 is 15 amino acids long. The CDR3 region has the DNA TGCGCCAGCAGCTGGCAGGGGGGTAGCACAGATACGCAGTATTTT. Amino acid sequence: CASSWQGGSTDTQYF.

V is TRBV28 and J is TRBJ1-5; D is perhaps TRBD1 (6 bases). This CDR3 spans 18 amino acids. V lost 6 bases and J 0 bases, leaving 21 bases between the germline ends. Germline V gene sequence: CDR1 MDHEN, CDR2 SYDVKM. The CDR3 protein is CASRDGRGSGYSNQPQHF. For the CDR3, the DNA is TGTGCCAGCAGAGACGGCAGGGGTAGTGGGTATAGCAATCAGCCCCAGCATTTT.

As DNA, the CDR3 is TGTGCCAGCTCACCATGGATTCAGGGGATAGATACGCAGTATTTT. Amino acid sequence: CASSPWIQGIDTQYF. This sequence joins TRBV18 and TRBJ2-3; tentative D call: TRBD1 (6 bases). The length of the CDR3 is 15 residues. Germline CDR1 KGHSH, CDR2 LQKENI. Trimming shortened V by 2 bases and J by 5 bases, and 14 bases separated the two germline ends.

This chain uses TRBV24-1 with TRBJ2-2; D possibly corresponds to TRBD2 (6 bases). CDR1 KGHDR and CDR2 SFDVKD come from the germline V gene. Trimming removed 4 bases from V and 1 base from J, with 9 bases in between. The CDR3 runs 15 residues. CDR3 in amino acids: CATSDRGKNTGELFF. The CDR3 DNA follows: TGTGCCACCAGTGACCGCGGGAAGAACACCGGGGAGCTGTTTTTT.

The chain joins TRBV3-1 (or the pseudogene TRBV3-2) to TRBJ1-2; possibly TRBD1 for D (5 bases). Germline assignment: CDR1 LGHDT and CDR2 YNNKEL (reference sequence). V lost 3 bases to trimming and J lost 8 bases, with 19 bases between them. The CDR3 has 15 amino acids. This chain's CDR3 is CASSQSSGALGGYTF. In nucleotides, the CDR3 is TGTGCCAGCAGCCAGAGCAGTGGGGCCCTTGGGGGCTACACCTTC.

The V call is TRBV12-3 or TRBV12-4, the J call TRBJ2-3; D uncertain. V lost 4 bases and J 6 bases, leaving 8 bases between the germline ends. The CDR3 totals 12 residues. The CDR3 nucleotides are TGTGCCAGCAGTTCACTCCTGGATACGCAGTATTTT. Protein: CASSSLLDTQYF.

This rearrangement joins TRBV3-1 (or the pseudogene TRBV3-2) to TRBJ2-7, with D perhaps TRBD2 (5 bases). Germline loops: CDR1 LGHDT, CDR2 YNNKEL (reference sequence). This CDR3 comprises 14 residues. The V gene lost 1 base and the J gene lost 3 bases, with 10 bases spanning the gap. The CDR3 DNA follows: TGTGCCAGCAGCCAAGCGACTACCAACTACGAGCAGTACTTC. This encodes CASSQATTNYEQYF.

This clone has a handful of counts. The genes are TRBV7-2 and TRBJ1-1; D remains ambiguous. There are 13 residues in the CDR3. The ends were cut back, 5 bases at V and 5 bases at J, with 12 bases in the middle. Looked up from germline, CDR1 is SGHTA and CDR2 is FQGNSA. CDR3 nucleotide sequence: TGTGCCAGCAGCCCAAGGGAGGTTACTGAAGCTTTCTTT. Amino acid sequence: CASSPREVTEAFF.

This clone was seen a handful of times. The chain joins TRBV28 to TRBJ1-5, with TRBD1 matching 9 bases. The germline V gene encodes CDR1 MDHEN and CDR2 SYDVKM. The length of the CDR3 is 15 residues. V shed 4 bases, J shed 5 bases, and the junction held 6 bases outside the gene matches. Written as DNA, the CDR3 is TGTGCCAGCAGTTCCTCCGGGACAGGGTATCAGCCCCAGCATTTT. Its protein is CASSSSGTGYQPQHF.

Only a few counts were recorded for this clone. The CDR3 loop is CASSISPGQYEQYF. CDR3 DNA sequence: TGTGCCAGTAGTATTTCCCCAGGGCAGTACGAGCAGTACTTC. The rearrangement links TRBV19 to TRBJ2-7, with D tentatively TRBD1 (5 bases). The CDR3 has 14 residues. Trimming stripped 3 bases from V and 4 bases from J, with 13 bases between. Germline CDR1 is LNHDA and CDR2 is SQIVND (reference sequence). Together with reference TRBV19 and TRBJ2-7, the CDR3 gives the full variable domain: DGGITQSPKYLFRKEGQNVTLSCEQNLNHDAMYWYRQDPGQGLRLIYYSQIVNDFQKGDIAEGYSVSREKKESFPLTVTSAQKNPTAFYLCASSISPGQYEQYFGPGTRLTVT.

This clone has just a few counts. The chain is built from TRBV19 and TRBJ1-4, with D unclear. Germline CDR1 reads LNHDA; CDR2 reads SQIVND (reference sequence). The CDR3 sequence is 12 residues long. V dropped 3 bases and J dropped 5 bases, with 4 bases sitting between them. The chain's CDR3 is CASSMRNEKLFF. CDR3 nucleotides: TGTGCCAGTAGTATGCGGAATGAAAAACTGTTTTTT.

This chain joins TRBV18 and TRBJ2-1; 9 bases align to TRBD2. The CDR3 has 14 amino acids. With 3 bases clipped from V and 9 bases from J, the junction kept 6 bases outside the gene matches. Germline loops: CDR1 KGHSH, CDR2 LQKENI. The DNA of the CDR3 is TGTGCCAGCTCACCCGAGGGCGGGAGGGGTGAGCAGTTCTTC. This sequence encodes CASSPEGGRGEQFF.

The chain employs TRBV6-6 and TRBJ2-7, with TRBD1 matching over 12 bases. This CDR3 spans 13 amino acids. V lost 6 bases and J lost 7; bases outside the gene matches: 4. CDR1 and CDR2 from the germline V gene are MNHNY and SVGAGI (reference sequence). The CDR3 nucleotides are TGTGCCAGCAGGGGACAGGGGGCAGGGGAGCAGTACTTC. Its protein is CASRGQGAGEQYF.